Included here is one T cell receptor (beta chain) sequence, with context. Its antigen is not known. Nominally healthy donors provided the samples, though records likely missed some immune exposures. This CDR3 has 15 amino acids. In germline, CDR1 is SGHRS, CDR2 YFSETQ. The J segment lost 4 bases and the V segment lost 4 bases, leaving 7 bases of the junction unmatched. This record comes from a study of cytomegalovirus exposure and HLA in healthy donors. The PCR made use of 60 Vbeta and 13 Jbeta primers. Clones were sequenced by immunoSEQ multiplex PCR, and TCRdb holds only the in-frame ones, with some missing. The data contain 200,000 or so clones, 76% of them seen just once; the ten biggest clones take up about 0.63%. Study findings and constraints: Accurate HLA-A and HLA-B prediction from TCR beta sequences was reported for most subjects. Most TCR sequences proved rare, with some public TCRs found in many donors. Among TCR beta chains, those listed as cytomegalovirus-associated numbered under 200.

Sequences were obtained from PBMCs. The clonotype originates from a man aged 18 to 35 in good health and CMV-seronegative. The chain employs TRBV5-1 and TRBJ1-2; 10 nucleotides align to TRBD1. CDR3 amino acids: CASSAGDRGAYGYTF. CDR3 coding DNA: TGCGCCAGCAGCGCCGGGGACAGGGGTGCCTATGGCTACACCTTC.